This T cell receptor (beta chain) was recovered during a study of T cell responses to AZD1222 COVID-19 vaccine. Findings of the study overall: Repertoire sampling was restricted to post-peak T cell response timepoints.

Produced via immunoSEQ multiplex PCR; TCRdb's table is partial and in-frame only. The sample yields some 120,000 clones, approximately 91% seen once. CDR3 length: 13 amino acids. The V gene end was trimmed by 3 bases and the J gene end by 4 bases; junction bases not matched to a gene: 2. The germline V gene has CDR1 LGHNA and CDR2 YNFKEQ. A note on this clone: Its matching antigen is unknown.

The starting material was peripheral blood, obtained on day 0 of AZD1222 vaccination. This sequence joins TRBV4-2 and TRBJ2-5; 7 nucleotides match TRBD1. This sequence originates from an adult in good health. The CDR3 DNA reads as TGTGCCAGCAGCCAGAGACAGGGAGAGACCCAGTACTTC. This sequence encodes CASSQRQGETQYF.